A single sample is the source of the 7 T cell receptor beta chains below, sequenced in a study of cytomegalovirus exposure and HLA in healthy donors. Here immunoSEQ multiplex PCR was the method, and the copy in TCRdb shows in-frame clones only, minus some. The data contain about 150,000 clones, approximately 90% of them singletons. Sequencing was carried out using PBMCs. The receptors come from a man aged 18 to 30 in good health and CMV-seronegative.

In this sample, this clone turned up a few times. The gene calls are TRBV7-9 and TRBJ2-1; 10 bases are shared with TRBD2. The CDR3 extends over 16 amino acids. V lost 0 bases, J lost 7 bases, and 6 bases stayed unmatched. Germline V gene sequence: CDR1 SEHNR, CDR2 FQNEAQ (reference sequence). The CDR3 spells CASSLAGLAGVNEQFF. The CDR3 DNA reads as TGTGCCAGCAGCTTAGCCGGCCTAGCGGGGGTTAATGAGCAGTTCTTC.

V and J are TRBV27 and TRBJ2-6, with D possibly matching TRBD2 (6 bases). In germline, CDR1 is MNHEY, CDR2 SMNVEV (reference sequence). Trimming took off 5 bases at V and 2 bases at J, with 13 bases between the two ends. CDR3 length: 16 amino acids. The chain's CDR3 is CASSDLGGAGANVLTF. CDR3 sequence (DNA): TGTGCCAGCAGTGACCTTGGCGGGGCTGGGGCCAACGTCCTGACTTTC. The full variable domain, rest sourced from reference TRBV27 and TRBJ2-6, is EAQVTQNPRYLITVTGKKLTVTCSQNMNHEYMSWYRQDPGLGLRQIYYSMNVEVTDKGDVPEGYKVSRKEKRNFPLILESPSPNQTSLYFCASSDLGGAGANVLTFGAGSRLTVL.

The chain is built from TRBV5-1 and TRBJ1-1, with 7 bases matching TRBD1. Germline assignment: CDR1 SGHRS and CDR2 YFSETQ. This CDR3 contains 13 residues. J lost 7 bases, V lost 7 bases, and 10 bases had no gene match. Here the CDR3 reads CASGTGVPGEAFF. Written as DNA, the CDR3 is TGCGCCAGCGGCACAGGGGTGCCTGGTGAAGCTTTCTTT.

V usage is TRBV4-1 and J usage is TRBJ1-4; D is unclear. V gave up 1 base and J gave up 2 bases, with 8 bases separating them. Germline V gene lookup returns CDR1 MGHRA and CDR2 YSYEKL. The CDR3 runs 15 residues. The CDR3, as DNA: TGCGCCAGCAGCCAAGCGCGAGTTACTAATGAAAAACTGTTTTTT. Translated: CASSQARVTNEKLFF.

The rearrangement links TRBV18 to TRBJ2-7; 10 positions match TRBD1. V lost 3 bases and J lost 2; bases outside the gene matches: 7. CDR1 is KGHSH and CDR2 is LQKENI in the germline V gene. This CDR3 is 16 amino acids long. The DNA for the CDR3 is TGTGCCAGCTCACCCCGGGACAGGGGTGTTCCCTACGAGCAGTACGTC. This sequence encodes CASSPRDRGVPYEQYV.

This rearrangement joins TRBV5-1 to TRBJ2-5, with 10 bases aligning to TRBD1. Germline trimming cut 4 bases from V and 5 bases from J; bases unmatched to any gene: 5. Germline V gene sequence: CDR1 SGHRS, CDR2 YFSETQ. The CDR3 sequence is 14 residues long. This CDR3 reads CASSPGQGRETQYF. CDR3 coding DNA: TGCGCCAGCAGCCCGGGACAGGGGAGGGAGACCCAGTACTTC.

The V call is TRBV5-1, the J call TRBJ1-4; 8 nucleotides align to TRBD1. The ends lost 4 bases at V and 3 bases at J; junction bases unmatched: 5. This CDR3 is built from 15 residues. CDR1 is SGHRS and CDR2 is YFSETQ in the germline V gene. The CDR3 DNA reads as TGCGCCAGCAGCATTCAGGGGGCTTCTAATGAAAAACTGTTTTTT. The encoded protein is CASSIQGASNEKLFF.